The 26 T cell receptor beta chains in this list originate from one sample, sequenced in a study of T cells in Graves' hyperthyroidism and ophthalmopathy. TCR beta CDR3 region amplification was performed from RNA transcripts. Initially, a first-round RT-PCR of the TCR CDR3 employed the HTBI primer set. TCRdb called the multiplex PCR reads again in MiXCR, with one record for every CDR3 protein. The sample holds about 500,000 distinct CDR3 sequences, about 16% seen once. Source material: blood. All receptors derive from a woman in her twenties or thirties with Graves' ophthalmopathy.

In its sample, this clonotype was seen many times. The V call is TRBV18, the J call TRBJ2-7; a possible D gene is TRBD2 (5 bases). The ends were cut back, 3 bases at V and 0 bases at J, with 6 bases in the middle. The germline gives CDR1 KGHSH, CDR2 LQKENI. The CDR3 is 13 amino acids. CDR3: CASSPGNSYEQYF. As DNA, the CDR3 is TGTGCCAGCTCACCCGGGAACTCCTACGAGCAGTACTTC.

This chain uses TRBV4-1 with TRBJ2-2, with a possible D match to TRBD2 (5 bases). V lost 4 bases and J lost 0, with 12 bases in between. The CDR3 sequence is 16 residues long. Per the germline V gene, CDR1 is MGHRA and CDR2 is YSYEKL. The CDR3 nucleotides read TGCGCCAGCAGCCCTAAAAGCGGATCGAACACCGGGGAGCTGTTTTTT. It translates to CASSPKSGSNTGELFF.

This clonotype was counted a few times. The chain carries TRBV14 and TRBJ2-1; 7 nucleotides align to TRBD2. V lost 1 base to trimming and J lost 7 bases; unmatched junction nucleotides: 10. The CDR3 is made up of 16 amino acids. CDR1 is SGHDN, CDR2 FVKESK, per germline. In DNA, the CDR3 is TGTGCCAGCAGCCAAGTGGGCGGGAGCAGAGGGAATGAGCAGTTCTTC. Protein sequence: CASSQVGGSRGNEQFF.

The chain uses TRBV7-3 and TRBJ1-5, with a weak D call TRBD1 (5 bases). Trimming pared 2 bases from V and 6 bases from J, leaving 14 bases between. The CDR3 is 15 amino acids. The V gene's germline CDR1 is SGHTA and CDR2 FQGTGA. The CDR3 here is CASSLLGEVIQPQHF. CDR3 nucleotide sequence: TGTGCCAGCAGCTTACTGGGGGAAGTTATTCAGCCCCAGCATTTT. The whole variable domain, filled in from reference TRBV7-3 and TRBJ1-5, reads GAGVSQTPSNKVTEKGKYVELRCDPISGHTALYWYRQSLGQGPEFLIYFQGTGAADDSGLPNDRFFAVRPEGSVSTLKIQRTERGDSAVYLCASSLLGEVIQPQHFGDGTRLSIL.

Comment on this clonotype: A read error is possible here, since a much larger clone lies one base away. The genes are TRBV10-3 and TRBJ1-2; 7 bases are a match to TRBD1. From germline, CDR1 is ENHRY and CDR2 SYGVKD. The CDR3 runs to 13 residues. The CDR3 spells CASSYNDRAGHTF. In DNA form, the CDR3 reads TGTGCCAGCAGTTACAACGACAGGGCTGGCCACACCTTC.

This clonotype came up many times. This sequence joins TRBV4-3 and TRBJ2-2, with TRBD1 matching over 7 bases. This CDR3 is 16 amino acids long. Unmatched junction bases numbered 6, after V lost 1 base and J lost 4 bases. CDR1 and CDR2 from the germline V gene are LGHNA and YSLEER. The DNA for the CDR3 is TGCGCCAGCAGCCAAGCTCCGGACAGGCCCACCGGGGAGCTGTTTTTT. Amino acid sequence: CASSQAPDRPTGELFF.

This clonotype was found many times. The CDR3 reads CASGLHDTGELFF. The CDR3 nucleotides read TGTGCCAGCGGGCTACACGACACCGGGGAGCTGTTTTTT. The rearrangement joins TRBV2 to TRBJ2-2; D remains unclear. Germline assignment: CDR1 SNHLY and CDR2 FYNNEI. V lost 8 bases to trimming and J lost 3 bases, with 10 bases between them. The CDR3 is made up of 13 amino acids. Complete variable domain (other parts from reference TRBV2 and TRBJ2-2): EPEVTQTPSHQVTQMGQEVILRCVPISNHLYFYWYRQILGQKVEFLVSFYNNEISEKSEIFDDQFSVERPDGSNFTLKIRSTKLEDSAMYFCASGLHDTGELFFGEGSRLTVL.

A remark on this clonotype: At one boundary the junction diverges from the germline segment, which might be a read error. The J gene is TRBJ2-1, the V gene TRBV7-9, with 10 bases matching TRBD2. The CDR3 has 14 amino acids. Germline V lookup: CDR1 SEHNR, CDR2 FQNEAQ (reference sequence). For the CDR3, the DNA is TGTGTCAGCAGCACGGGACTAGCGAACAATGAGCAGTTCTTC. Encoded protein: CVSSTGLANNEQFF.

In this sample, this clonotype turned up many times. CDR3 coding DNA: TGTGCCAGCAGCTTGACAGCCGTAGCTGGACCCCTCCACTTT. Its protein product is CASSLTAVAGPLHF. The rearrangement joins TRBV7-9 to TRBJ1-6; possibly TRBD1 for D (5 bases). The V gene's germline CDR1 is SEHNR and CDR2 FQNEAQ (reference sequence). The CDR3 contains 14 residues. V was cut by 3 bases and J by 12 bases, with 15 bases left in between.

CDR3 sequence reads: CASTSSSLTTQYF. The CDR3 DNA sequence: TGCGCCAGCACGTCTAGCAGCTTGACTACGCAGTATTTT. V and J are TRBV10-1 and TRBJ2-3; possible D gene TRBD2, 5 bases. The CDR3 has 13 residues. The V gene's germline CDR1 is WNHNN and CDR2 SYGVQD (reference sequence). V gave up 7 bases and J gave up 8 bases, with 16 bases separating them.

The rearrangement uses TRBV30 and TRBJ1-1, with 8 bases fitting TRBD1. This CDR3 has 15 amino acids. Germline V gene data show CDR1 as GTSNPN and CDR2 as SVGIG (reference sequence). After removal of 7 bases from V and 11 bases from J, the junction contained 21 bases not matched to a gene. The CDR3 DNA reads TGTGCCTCGTCATTCGCCCAGGGGGCGAATGGTGGTGCTTTCTTT. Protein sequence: CASSFAQGANGGAFF.

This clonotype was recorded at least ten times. CDR3 nucleotides: TGTGCCAGCACCCCGACAGGGTTCAGGACCTACGAGCAGTACTTC. Its translation: CASTPTGFRTYEQYF. The chain links TRBV28 to TRBJ2-7; TRBD1 aligns across 7 bases. CDR1 is MDHEN and CDR2 is SYDVKM in the germline V gene. The V and J ends lost 7 bases and 2 bases, in that order; junction bases with no gene match: 11. The CDR3 totals 15 residues.

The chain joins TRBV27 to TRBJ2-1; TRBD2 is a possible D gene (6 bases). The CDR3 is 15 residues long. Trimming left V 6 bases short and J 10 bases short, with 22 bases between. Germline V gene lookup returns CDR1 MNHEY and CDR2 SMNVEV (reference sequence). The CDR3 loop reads CASSLGRGMGKEQFF. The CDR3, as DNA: TGTGCCAGCAGCTTAGGGCGCGGGATGGGCAAGGAGCAGTTCTTC.

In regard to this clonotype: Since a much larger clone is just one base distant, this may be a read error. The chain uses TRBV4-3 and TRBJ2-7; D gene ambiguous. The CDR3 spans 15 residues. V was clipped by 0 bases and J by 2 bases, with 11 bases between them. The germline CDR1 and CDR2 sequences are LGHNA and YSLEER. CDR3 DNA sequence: TGCGCCAGCAGCCAAGATTCGGCGGACCCCTACGAGCAGTACTTC. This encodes CASSQDSADPYEQYF.

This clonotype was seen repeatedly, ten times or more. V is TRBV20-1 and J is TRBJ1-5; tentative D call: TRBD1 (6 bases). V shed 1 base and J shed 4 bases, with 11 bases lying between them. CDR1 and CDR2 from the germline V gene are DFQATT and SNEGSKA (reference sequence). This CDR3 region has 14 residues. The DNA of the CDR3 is TGCAGTGCTAGAGTGGGGGCAGTTAATCAGCCCCAGCATTTT. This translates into CSARVGAVNQPQHF.

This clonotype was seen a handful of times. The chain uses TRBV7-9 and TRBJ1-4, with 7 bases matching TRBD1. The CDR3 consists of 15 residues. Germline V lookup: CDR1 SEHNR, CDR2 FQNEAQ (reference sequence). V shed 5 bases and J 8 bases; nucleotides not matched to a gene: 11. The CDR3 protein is CASSRPQGEKEKLFF. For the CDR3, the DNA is TGTGCCAGCAGCCGACCTCAGGGGGAGAAGGAAAAACTGTTTTTT.

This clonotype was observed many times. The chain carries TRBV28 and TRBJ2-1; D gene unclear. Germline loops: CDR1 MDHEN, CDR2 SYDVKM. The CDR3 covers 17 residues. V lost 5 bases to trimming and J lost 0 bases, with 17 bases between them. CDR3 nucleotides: TGTGCCAGCAGTCCCGACTCGACGGTGGCCTCCTACAATGAGCAGTTCTTC. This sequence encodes CASSPDSTVASYNEQFF.

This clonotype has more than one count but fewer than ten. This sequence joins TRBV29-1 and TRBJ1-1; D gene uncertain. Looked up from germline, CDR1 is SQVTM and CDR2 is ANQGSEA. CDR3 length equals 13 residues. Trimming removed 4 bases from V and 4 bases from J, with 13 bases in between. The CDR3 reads CSVGRKMGTEAFF. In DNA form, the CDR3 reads TGCAGCGTTGGCAGGAAGATGGGCACTGAAGCTTTCTTT.

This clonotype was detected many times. Here the CDR3 DNA reads TGTGCCAGCAGTTTTCGGGGTGAGACCCAGTACTTC. As protein: CASSFRGETQYF. J is TRBJ2-5 and V is TRBV27; D perhaps matches TRBD2 (5 bases). The CDR3 runs 12 residues. The germline CDR1 and CDR2 sequences are MNHEY and SMNVEV (reference sequence). V gave up 3 bases and J gave up 5 bases, with 7 bases separating them.

CDR3 amino acids: CASSIDRVRTEAFF. The CDR3 bases are TGTGCCAGCAGTATCGACAGGGTAAGAACTGAAGCTTTCTTT. This chain uses TRBV27 with TRBJ1-1; 7 bases are a match to TRBD1. Germline CDR1 reads MNHEY; CDR2 reads SMNVEV (reference sequence). V lost 5 bases to trimming and J lost 5 bases; unmatched junction nucleotides: 8. The CDR3 spans 14 residues.

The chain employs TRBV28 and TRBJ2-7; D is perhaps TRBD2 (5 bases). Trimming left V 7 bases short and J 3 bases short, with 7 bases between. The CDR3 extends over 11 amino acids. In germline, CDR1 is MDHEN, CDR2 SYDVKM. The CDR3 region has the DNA TGTGCCAGCAAAGGAGGCTACGAGCAGTACTTC. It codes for CASKGGYEQYF.

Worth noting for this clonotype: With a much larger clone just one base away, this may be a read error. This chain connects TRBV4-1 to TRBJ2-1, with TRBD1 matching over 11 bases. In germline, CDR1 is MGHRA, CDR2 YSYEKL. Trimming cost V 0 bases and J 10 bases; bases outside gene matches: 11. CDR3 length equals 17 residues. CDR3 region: CASSQDNGDRGNDEQFF. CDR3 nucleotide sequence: TGCGCCAGCAGCCAAGATAATGGGGACAGGGGGAACGACGAGCAGTTCTTC.

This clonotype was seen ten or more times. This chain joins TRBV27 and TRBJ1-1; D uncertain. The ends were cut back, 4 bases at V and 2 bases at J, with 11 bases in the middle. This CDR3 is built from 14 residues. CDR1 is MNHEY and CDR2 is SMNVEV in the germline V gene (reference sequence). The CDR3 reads CASSSLAFNTEAFF. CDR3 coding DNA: TGTGCCAGCAGTTCTCTAGCCTTTAACACTGAAGCTTTCTTT.

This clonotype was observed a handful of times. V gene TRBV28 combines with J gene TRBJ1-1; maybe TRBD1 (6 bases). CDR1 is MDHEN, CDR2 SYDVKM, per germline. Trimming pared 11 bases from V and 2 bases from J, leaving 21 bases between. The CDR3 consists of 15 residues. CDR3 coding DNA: TGTGCCGGCCGAGGGGCCGGGACACAAAACACTGAAGCTTTCTTT. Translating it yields CAGRGAGTQNTEAFF.

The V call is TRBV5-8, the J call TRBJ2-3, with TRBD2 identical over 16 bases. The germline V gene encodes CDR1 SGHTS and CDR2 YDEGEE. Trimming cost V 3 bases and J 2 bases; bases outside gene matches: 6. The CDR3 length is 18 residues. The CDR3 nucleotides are TGTGCCAGCAGCTCGGGACTAGCGGGAGGGTCGACCACAGATACGCAGTATTTT. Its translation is CASSSGLAGGSTTDTQYF.

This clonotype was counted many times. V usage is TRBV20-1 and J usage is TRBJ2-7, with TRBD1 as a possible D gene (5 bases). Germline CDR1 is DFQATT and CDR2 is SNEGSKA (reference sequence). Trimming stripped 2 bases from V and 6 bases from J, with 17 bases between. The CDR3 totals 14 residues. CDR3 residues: CSARRAALQAEQYF. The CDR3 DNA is TGCAGTGCTAGAAGGGCAGCACTACAGGCCGAGCAGTACTTC.